The 20 T cell receptor beta chains below were found in one sample sequenced in a study of blood T cell repertoires in COVID-19. The table came from immunoSEQ multiplex PCR; TCRdb's copy has only in-frame clones and leaves some out. In the table there are approximately 290,000 clones, about 86% of which are singletons. Sequencing was performed on peripheral blood. The receptors were gathered from a person between 65 and 80 years old with COVID-19, enrolled during active disease.

The chain is built from TRBV5-1 and TRBJ2-6, with D tentatively TRBD1 (5 bases). V lost 3 bases and J 1 base, leaving 11 bases between the germline ends. CDR3 length equals 16 residues. Looked up from germline, CDR1 is SGHRS and CDR2 is YFSETQ. This CDR3 is CASSSLQESGANVLTF. The DNA for the CDR3 is TGCGCCAGCAGCTCCTTACAGGAGTCTGGGGCCAACGTCCTGACTTTC.

The rearrangement joins TRBV5-4 to TRBJ2-7, with TRBD2 matching over 13 bases. Trimming cost V 6 bases and J 6 bases; bases outside gene matches: 9. This CDR3 has 15 residues. CDR1 is SGHNT and CDR2 is YYREEE in the germline V gene (reference sequence). The CDR3 spells CASTPGLAGSGEQYF. The DNA for the CDR3 is TGTGCCAGCACCCCGGGACTAGCGGGATCTGGCGAGCAGTACTTC.

V is TRBV3-1 (or the pseudogene TRBV3-2) and J is TRBJ2-3, with a possible D match to TRBD1 (6 bases). The ends were cut back, 3 bases at V and 2 bases at J, with 9 bases in the middle. The CDR3 is 14 residues long. Germline V gene lookup returns CDR1 LGHDT and CDR2 YNNKEL (reference sequence). The DNA of the CDR3 is TGTGCCAGCAGCCACAGGGGAAACACAGATACGCAGTATTTT. Translating it yields CASSHRGNTDTQYF.

This clone was detected once. The genes are TRBV15 and TRBJ1-2; possible D gene TRBD1, 5 bases. V lost 6 bases, J lost 5 bases, and 19 bases lay in between. The CDR3 length is 15 residues. CDR1 and CDR2 from the germline V gene are LNHNV and YYDKDF (reference sequence). CDR3 amino acids: CATRLGHRRHYGYTF. The CDR3 DNA reads as TGTGCCACCAGGTTAGGACACCGAAGGCATTATGGCTACACCTTC.

This chain joins TRBV6-6 and TRBJ2-3; D may be TRBD2 (7 bases). Germline CDR1 MNHNY, CDR2 SVGAGI (reference sequence). With 7 bases removed from V and 4 bases from J, the gap between germline ends came to 12 bases. The CDR3 runs to 13 residues. The CDR3 DNA follows: TGTGCCAGCAAAGGGGGGGGAGCAGATACGCAGTATTTT. Protein product: CASKGGGADTQYF.

V and J are TRBV11-2 and TRBJ2-7; D may be TRBD2 (7 bases). Trimming removed 1 base from V and 5 bases from J, with 15 bases in between. Per germline, CDR1 SGHAT and CDR2 FQNNGV. The CDR3 consists of 15 residues. The CDR3 bases are TGTGCCAGCAGCTTAGGGGGGGGGCTGGTAAACGAGCAGTACTTC. Translation: CASSLGGGLVNEQYF.

This chain connects TRBV7-6 to TRBJ1-6; D remains ambiguous. V shed 3 bases and J shed 8 bases, with 14 bases lying between them. CDR3 length: 15 amino acids. CDR1 and CDR2 from the germline V gene are SGHVS and FNYEAQ. This CDR3 is CASSLRPAADSPLHF. The DNA for the CDR3 is TGTGCCAGCAGCTTGCGGCCCGCCGCTGATTCACCCCTCCACTTT.

In its sample, this clone was seen once. This chain connects TRBV28 to TRBJ2-5; 7 bases agree with TRBD2. The CDR3 consists of 15 residues. Per germline, CDR1 MDHEN and CDR2 SYDVKM. Trimming cost V 1 base and J 5 bases; bases outside gene matches: 7. CDR3 loop: CASSLSTSYTETQYF. The CDR3 DNA sequence: TGTGCCAGCAGTTTATCGACTAGCTATACCGAGACCCAGTACTTC.

The rearrangement uses TRBV10-3 and TRBJ1-1, with D unclear. The CDR3 sequence is 12 residues long. Germline lookup yields CDR1 ENHRY and CDR2 SYGVKD. V lost 4 bases and J 1 base, leaving 4 bases between the germline ends. This chain's CDR3 is CAISGQNTEAFF. The CDR3 coding sequence is TGTGCCATCAGTGGGCAGAACACTGAAGCTTTCTTT.

This chain joins TRBV18 and TRBJ2-5; D is undetermined. The V and J ends lost 3 bases and 5 bases respectively, with 7 bases between them. The CDR3 length is 12 residues. Germline V lookup: CDR1 KGHSH, CDR2 LQKENI. CDR3 protein: CASSPQVETQYF. As DNA, the CDR3 is TGTGCCAGCTCACCGCAGGTGGAGACCCAGTACTTC.

This rearrangement joins TRBV29-1 to TRBJ2-7; 7 nucleotides match TRBD2. Losses at the gene ends were 3 bases for V and 6 bases for J; bases not matched to a gene: 2. The CDR3 runs to 11 residues. Per the germline V gene, CDR1 is SQVTM and CDR2 is ANQGSEA. CDR3 sequence: CSVDGGSEQYF. In nucleotides, the CDR3 is TGCAGCGTTGACGGGGGGAGCGAGCAGTACTTC.

The rearrangement links TRBV27 to TRBJ1-5; D may be TRBD1 (5 bases). The CDR3 has 14 residues. With 3 bases removed from V and 5 bases from J, the gap between germline ends came to 11 bases. Germline V gene data show CDR1 as MNHEY and CDR2 as SMNVEV (reference sequence). The CDR3 loop is CASSFRGGDQPQHF. The CDR3 DNA is TGTGCCAGCAGTTTCCGGGGGGGAGATCAGCCCCAGCATTTT.

V and J are TRBV19 and TRBJ1-4, with TRBD1 identical over 7 bases. The CDR3 spans 14 residues. With V trimmed by 6 bases and J by 6 bases, 7 bases remained unmatched. Germline assignment: CDR1 LNHDA and CDR2 SQIVND (reference sequence). In nucleotides, the CDR3 is TGTGCCAGTAGCTACAGGGGCCTCCATGAAAAACTGTTTTTT. Its protein is CASSYRGLHEKLFF.

The rearrangement uses TRBV28 and TRBJ1-2; D remains unclear. From germline, CDR1 is MDHEN and CDR2 SYDVKM. This CDR3 spans 13 amino acids. With 7 bases removed from V and 4 bases from J, the gap between germline ends came to 13 bases. CDR3 loop: CASMETRIYGYTF. The DNA for the CDR3 is TGTGCCAGCATGGAAACCAGGATCTATGGCTACACCTTC.

The rearrangement uses TRBV2 and TRBJ2-4, with 7 bases identical to TRBD2. The CDR3 length is 12 residues. Germline assignment: CDR1 SNHLY and CDR2 FYNNEI. V dropped 6 bases and J dropped 7; count of bases not matched to a gene: 3. The DNA for the CDR3 is TGTGCCAGCAGCGGGGAGGGGAACATTCAGTACTTC. Encoded protein: CASSGEGNIQYF.

This chain connects TRBV6-2 or TRBV6-3 to TRBJ1-5; TRBD1 agrees at 10 bases. The V gene end was trimmed by 5 bases and the J gene end by 6 bases; junction bases not matched to a gene: 7. Germline loops: CDR1 MNHEY, CDR2 SVGEGT. The CDR3 is made up of 15 amino acids. The CDR3 spells CASSRRQGAFQPQHF. CDR3 nucleotides: TGTGCCAGCAGTCGAAGACAGGGGGCTTTTCAGCCCCAGCATTTT.

The V gene is TRBV3-1 (or the pseudogene TRBV3-2), the J gene TRBJ2-7; 7 positions match TRBD2. The V segment lost 6 bases and the J segment 2 bases; nucleotides outside the gene matches: 10. Germline CDR1 reads LGHDT; CDR2 reads YNNKEL (reference sequence). This CDR3 region has 15 residues. CDR3 amino acids: CASSASSGKAYEQYF. The CDR3 DNA is TGTGCCAGCAGTGCCTCTAGCGGCAAAGCCTACGAGCAGTACTTC.

This clone turned up a few times. This rearrangement joins TRBV6-1 to TRBJ1-1; 7 bases agree with TRBD1. CDR3 length: 16 residues. Trimming cost V 4 bases and J 10 bases; bases outside gene matches: 18. The V gene's germline CDR1 is MNHNS and CDR2 SASEGT. The CDR3 sequence: CASSVESGTALLGAFF. In DNA, the CDR3 is TGTGCCAGCAGTGTCGAATCCGGGACAGCCCTCCTTGGAGCTTTCTTT.

This clone was counted a single time. The chain recombines TRBV9 with TRBJ2-3; TRBD2 matches at 10 bases. CDR3 length equals 21 residues. The V and J ends lost 4 bases and 5 bases, in that order; junction bases with no gene match: 25. The germline gives CDR1 SGDLS, CDR2 YYNGEE. The CDR3 loop reads CASSLRPEIASAGGWIDTQYF. In DNA form, the CDR3 reads TGTGCCAGCAGCCTAAGACCCGAGATTGCATCAGCGGGAGGGTGGATAGATACGCAGTATTTT.

This chain joins TRBV7-9 and TRBJ1-2; D gene unclear. The CDR3 contains 12 residues. CDR1 is SEHNR, CDR2 FQNEAQ, per germline (reference sequence). Between the trimmed V and J ends, which lost 5 bases and 3 bases, there was a span of 7 bases. The CDR3 reads CASSPDYYGYTF. For the CDR3, the DNA is TGTGCCAGCAGCCCAGACTACTATGGCTACACCTTC.